The clone carrying this TCR beta chain was observed many times. Its matching antigen is unknown. The data are from a study of regulatory T cells in long-lasting Graves disease. Study-level information: Graves' disease counted as persistent after over 5 years of antithyroid drugs with positive TSH receptor antibodies. Study outcomes and limitations: Favored gene segments in persistent disease were TRBV28, TRBJ1-2 and TRBJ2-5. The number of shared public clonotypes was higher in persistent patients (around 2,700) than new patients (approximately 1,000).

Trimming took 6 bases from V and 0 from J; bases not matched to a gene: 6. The germline V gene has CDR1 SGHTA and CDR2 FQGNSA. This CDR3 contains 18 residues. Stated time point: persistent/refractory GD, antithyroid drugs over 5 years with positive TRAb. Construction of the TCR library relied on RNA isolated from PBMCs. Construction of TCR beta libraries relied on iRepertoire HTBI primers and on Arm-PCR targeting CDR3 regions. Original processing notes: Across all samples, roughly 60 TRBV segments and about 13 TRBJ segments were identified. TCRdb analysed the multiplex PCR reads with MiXCR anew, one entry per CDR3 protein. TCRdb assigned the V and J calls; the authors' analysis was not used. The repertoire includes over 450,000 distinct CDR3 sequences, 20% to 25% of them detected once, and approximately 6.4% sits in the top ten.

Sequencing used peripheral blood mononuclear cells (PBMCs), obtained when the disease was refractory, from a patient treated with antithyroid drugs. The chain joins TRBV7-2 to TRBJ2-4, with 15 positions matching TRBD2. The clonotype comes from a female donor with Graves disease. CDR3 sequence reads: CASSSGLAGGLAKNIQYF. The CDR3, as DNA: TGTGCCAGCAGTTCCGGACTAGCGGGAGGGCTAGCCAAAAACATTCAGTACTTC.